This TCR beta chain emerged from a study of vaccination and CD4 T cells after COVID-19. Study background: All convalescent patients were nasal swab PCR positive for SARS-CoV-2; several had mild and one severe disease. Participants were administered two doses of either the BNT162b2 or the mRNA-1273 vaccine.

In regard to this clonotype: Its antigen is still unknown.

Time point here: late sampling 161 to 241 days after vaccination in three convalescent patients. Specified treatment: roughly 10-day PBMC culture with coronavirus spike peptide pools or control peptides (ViraFEST assay). Sequencing of cultured CD4+ T cell DNA used the Oncomine TCR Beta short-read assay. A single record per CDR3 protein comes from TCRdb applying MiXCR to the PCR reads. The data hold fewer than 20,000 distinct CDR3 sequences, with around 43% observed a single time. This CDR3 is built from 13 residues. Germline V gene lookup returns CDR1 SEHNR and CDR2 FQNEAQ (reference sequence). V was pared by 2 bases and J by 6 bases, with 10 bases between.

The specimen comprised CD4+ T cells from blood, cultured in vitro, sampled about 7 months after SARS-CoV-2 vaccination. The receptor was isolated from a human donor who had recovered from COVID-19. The chain uses TRBV7-9 and TRBJ1-2; unclear D gene. CDR3 DNA: TGTGCCAGCAGCTTAAAGCAGGTAAATGGCTACACCTTC. It codes for CASSLKQVNGYTF.